Listed here is a single T cell receptor beta chain. Its antigen is still unknown. Russia was home to the donors, healthy Caucasian individuals aged roughly 6 to 90. Donors each provided ten milliliters of peripheral blood. A sample-barcoded 5' primer and a J-beta primer mix were used in a second PCR of roughly 7 to 11 cycles. TCRdb reprocessed the 5' RACE reads via MiXCR and lists one record per CDR3 protein. Among fewer than 1,000,000 distinct CDR3 sequences listed, 46% were seen once. This sample stems from a study of blood T cells in healthy people across ages. General study results and limits: With donor CMV status unknown, expanded clonotype changes were possibly confounded. Higher diversity, along with more naive CD4+ cells, distinguished long-lived donors from aged donors.

Sequencing was performed on blood. The receptor comes from a man of 80 years or more in good health.

CDR3 bases: TGTGCCAGCAGTTACGTCAGGGGTGCGACCGGGGAGCTGTTTTTT. Protein sequence: CASSYVRGATGELFF. The chain has TRBV6-5 and TRBJ2-2; tentatively, D is TRBD1 (6 bases). Germline V lookup: CDR1 MNHEY, CDR2 SVGAGI. This CDR3 contains 15 residues. The V end was cut by 2 bases, the J end by 5 bases, with 12 bases between.